This T cell receptor beta chain was observed in a study of identical twins. Findings and caveats of the study: While abundant cord blood beta clonotypes carried fewer insertions, memory repertoires showed no such pattern.

V was trimmed by 4 bases and J by 1 base, leaving 7 bases between them. Germline V gene lookup returns CDR1 DFQATT and CDR2 SNEGSKA (reference sequence). CDR3 length: 12 amino acids. All donors were healthy Caucasians. cDNA molecules carried unique molecular identifiers, and template switching added a universal primer site. TCRdb independently ran MiXCR on the 5' RACE reads; one entry per CDR3 protein. The repertoire holds approximately 220,000 distinct CDR3 sequences, with about 7.5% as singletons. This clonotype was seen many times. The antigen is undetermined. The same data also went into a second study, on yellow fever vaccine responses in identical twins. That source reports: The T cell response to vaccination in identical twins was reportedly partly convergent and partly personalized.

The source of this sequence is a woman under 30 in good health. The sequenced material came from memory (CD45RO+) T cells sorted from blood. V gene TRBV20-1 combines with J gene TRBJ2-5, with unresolved D. The CDR3 loop is CSATWVQETQYF. For the CDR3, the DNA is TGCAGTGCTACCTGGGTCCAAGAGACCCAGTACTTC.